The T cell receptor (beta chain) under discussion was sequenced for a study of blood T cell repertoires in COVID-19. Study-level information: Sample material is recorded as cDNA or gDNA derived from T cells, B-cell-depleted T cells, or PBMCs.

V was cut by 9 bases and J by 3 bases, with 11 bases left in between. Germline V lookup: CDR1 SEHNR, CDR2 FQNEAQ (reference sequence). The CDR3 covers 12 residues. Authors' methods: It was from reference gene primer amplification that nucleated cell counts were estimated. This table comes from immunoSEQ multiplex PCR, and its TCRdb copy is limited to in-frame clones, with some not included. V and J calls and clone size follow that table, whereas D and trimming were derived from the DNA. The sample gives over 150,000 clones, about 80% of which show up once; about 29% is in the top ten. The chain uses TRBV7-9 and TRBJ1-2; D gene unclear. The TCR originated in a woman in her fifties or sixties with acute or convalescent COVID-19. Input material: peripheral blood. Here the CDR3 DNA reads TGTGCCAGTGCACTTGAAGACTATGGCTACACCTTC. It specifies CASALEDYGYTF. Combining the CDR3 with reference TRBV7-9 and TRBJ1-2 gives the whole variable domain DTGVSQNPRHKITKRGQNVTFRCDPISEHNRLYWYRQTLGQGPEFLTYFQNEAQLEKSRLLSDRFSAERPKGSFSTLEIQRTEQGDSAMYLCASALEDYGYTFGSGTRLTVV.